The entry that follows covers one T cell receptor beta chain sequence. The record originates from a study of cytomegalovirus exposure and HLA in healthy donors. This CDR3 region has 15 residues. CDR1 SEHNR and CDR2 FQNEAQ come from the germline V gene (reference sequence). With V trimmed by 5 bases and J by 3 bases, 4 bases remained unmatched. Primers included in the PCR were 60 Vbeta and 13 Jbeta primers. Some clones are missing from TCRdb's copy, which holds only in-frame ones; the method was immunoSEQ multiplex PCR. Among about 100,000 clones listed, approximately 70% were seen once. The chain recombines TRBV7-9 with TRBJ2-3; TRBD2 matches at 11 bases. The sequence was obtained from a man younger than 45 in good health and CMV-seropositive. The sample comprised PBMCs. The CDR3: CASSTTSGGTDTQYF. CDR3 nucleotide sequence: TGTGCCAGCAGCACCACTAGCGGGGGAACAGATACGCAGTATTTT.